The 12 T cell receptor beta chains below come from one sample, sequenced in a study of T cells after yellow fever vaccination. TCRdb recomputed calls from the 5' RACE reads with MiXCR, one row per CDR3 protein. The table lists about 350,000 distinct CDR3 sequences, roughly 8.6% of them singletons, with roughly 18% in the top ten. The sequencing here drew on PBMCs, taken more than 40 days after the first yellow fever vaccination. These receptor sequences come from a young man who received the YFV17D yellow fever vaccine.

V usage is TRBV6-6 and J usage is TRBJ1-1; D unresolved. Trimming cost V 7 bases and J 3 bases, with 6 bases left between them. This CDR3 contains 11 residues. Germline CDR1 and CDR2: MNHNY and SVGAGI (reference sequence). DNA of the CDR3: TGTGCCAGCACGGCGGACACTGAAGCTTTCTTT. Protein product: CASTADTEAFF.

The genes are TRBV5-1 and TRBJ2-3, with 7 bases aligning to TRBD2. The CDR3 totals 15 residues. Germline CDR1 reads SGHRS; CDR2 reads YFSETQ. V lost 1 base, J lost 5 bases, and 7 bases stayed unmatched. DNA of the CDR3: TGCGCCAGCAGCTTGTACGGGGGGAGAGGAGATACGCAGTATTTT. Protein: CASSLYGGRGDTQYF. Looking up the rest from reference TRBV5-1 and TRBJ2-3 gives the full variable domain: KAGVTQTPRYLIKTRGQQVTLSCSPISGHRSVSWYQQTPGQGLQFLFEYFSETQRNKGNFPGRFSGRQFSNSRSEMNVSTLELGDSALYLCASSLYGGRGDTQYFGPGTRLTVL.

V usage is TRBV7-2 and J usage is TRBJ2-5; TRBD1 aligns across 7 bases. Germline V gene data show CDR1 as SGHTA and CDR2 as FQGNSA. This CDR3 has 14 amino acids. V was clipped by 7 bases and J by 4 bases; unmatched bases: 9. The chain's CDR3 is CASMPNRGAETQYF. The CDR3 DNA reads TGTGCCAGCATGCCAAACAGGGGCGCAGAGACCCAGTACTTC.

This clonotype has just a few counts. The gene calls are TRBV5-1 and TRBJ2-1; TRBD1 matches at 7 bases. V was clipped by 4 bases and J by 4 bases; unmatched bases: 14. Germline V gene lookup returns CDR1 SGHRS and CDR2 YFSETQ. The CDR3 is 17 amino acids. DNA for the CDR3: TGCGCCAGCAGCCGTCGGCTTACAGGGGAAAATTACAATGAGCAGTTCTTC. Translating it yields CASSRRLTGENYNEQFF.

The chain combines TRBV7-8 with TRBJ2-5; D tentatively reads TRBD1 or TRBD2 (10 bases each). Germline V lookup: CDR1 SGHVS, CDR2 FQNEAQ. Trimming took off 5 bases at V and 5 bases at J, with 27 bases between the two ends. CDR3 length: 18 amino acids. In DNA form, the CDR3 reads TGTGCCAGCAGCCCGGACAGGGGGAAGCGGGGGGGCGTTGAGACCCAGTACTTC. Its protein product is CASSPDRGKRGGVETQYF.

The V gene is TRBV4-3, the J gene TRBJ2-5, with 10 bases identical to TRBD1. CDR1 and CDR2 (germline): LGHNA, YSLEER. Unmatched junction bases numbered 7, after V lost 4 bases and J lost 5 bases. The CDR3 runs 15 residues. For the CDR3, the DNA is TGCGCCAGCAGCCTGGGACAGGGGTCCGCGGAGACCCAGTACTTC. It specifies CASSLGQGSAETQYF.

The chain carries TRBV12-3 or TRBV12-4 and TRBJ2-2; 7 bases fit TRBD1. This CDR3 spans 13 amino acids. With V trimmed by 3 bases and J by 7 bases, 2 bases remained unmatched. The CDR3 DNA follows: TGTGCCAGCAGTTTGAGGGACAGCGGGGAGCTGTTTTTT. It yields the protein CASSLRDSGELFF.

The V call is TRBV7-8, the J call TRBJ1-6; D call uncertain. From germline, CDR1 is SGHVS and CDR2 FQNEAQ. This CDR3 spans 17 amino acids. V lost 4 bases, J lost 2 bases, and 15 bases lay in between. CDR3 in amino acids: CASSSWTPDPYNSPLHF. CDR3 sequence (DNA): TGTGCCAGCAGCTCCTGGACCCCGGACCCCTATAATTCACCCCTCCACTTT.

The J gene is TRBJ2-1, the V gene TRBV5-1; D not certain. The V end lost 7 bases, the J end lost 2 bases, and 10 bases lay between the germline ends. The germline CDR1 and CDR2 sequences are SGHRS and YFSETQ. CDR3 length equals 13 residues. The CDR3 loop is CASERSTYNEQFF. CDR3 bases: TGCGCCAGCGAGCGCTCTACCTACAATGAGCAGTTCTTC.

The chain is built from TRBV5-1 and TRBJ2-7; 7 bases map to TRBD1. CDR1 is SGHRS, CDR2 YFSETQ, per germline. V shed 4 bases and J 4 bases; nucleotides not matched to a gene: 8. The CDR3 extends over 14 amino acids. The CDR3 here is CASSTGQLRYEQYF. In nucleotides, the CDR3 is TGCGCCAGCAGCACGGGACAGCTACGGTACGAGCAGTACTTC.

The chain links TRBV29-1 to TRBJ1-1; 7 nucleotides match TRBD1. Germline loops: CDR1 SQVTM, CDR2 ANQGSEA. The V segment lost 4 bases and the J segment 7 bases; nucleotides outside the gene matches: 9. The CDR3 totals 13 residues. The CDR3 here is CSVGTGLVDEAFF. The CDR3 DNA reads as TGCAGCGTTGGGACAGGTTTGGTGGATGAAGCTTTCTTT.

This clonotype was seen only a few times. V usage is TRBV3-1 and J usage is TRBJ2-3, with 10 bases that match TRBD2. V was clipped by 1 base and J by 5 bases; unmatched bases: 9. The CDR3 consists of 17 residues. Germline lookup yields CDR1 LGHDT and CDR2 YNNKEL (reference sequence). CDR3 region: CASSQGRSGGVQDTQYF. CDR3 DNA: TGTGCCAGCAGCCAAGGGAGGAGCGGGGGGGTTCAAGATACGCAGTATTTT.